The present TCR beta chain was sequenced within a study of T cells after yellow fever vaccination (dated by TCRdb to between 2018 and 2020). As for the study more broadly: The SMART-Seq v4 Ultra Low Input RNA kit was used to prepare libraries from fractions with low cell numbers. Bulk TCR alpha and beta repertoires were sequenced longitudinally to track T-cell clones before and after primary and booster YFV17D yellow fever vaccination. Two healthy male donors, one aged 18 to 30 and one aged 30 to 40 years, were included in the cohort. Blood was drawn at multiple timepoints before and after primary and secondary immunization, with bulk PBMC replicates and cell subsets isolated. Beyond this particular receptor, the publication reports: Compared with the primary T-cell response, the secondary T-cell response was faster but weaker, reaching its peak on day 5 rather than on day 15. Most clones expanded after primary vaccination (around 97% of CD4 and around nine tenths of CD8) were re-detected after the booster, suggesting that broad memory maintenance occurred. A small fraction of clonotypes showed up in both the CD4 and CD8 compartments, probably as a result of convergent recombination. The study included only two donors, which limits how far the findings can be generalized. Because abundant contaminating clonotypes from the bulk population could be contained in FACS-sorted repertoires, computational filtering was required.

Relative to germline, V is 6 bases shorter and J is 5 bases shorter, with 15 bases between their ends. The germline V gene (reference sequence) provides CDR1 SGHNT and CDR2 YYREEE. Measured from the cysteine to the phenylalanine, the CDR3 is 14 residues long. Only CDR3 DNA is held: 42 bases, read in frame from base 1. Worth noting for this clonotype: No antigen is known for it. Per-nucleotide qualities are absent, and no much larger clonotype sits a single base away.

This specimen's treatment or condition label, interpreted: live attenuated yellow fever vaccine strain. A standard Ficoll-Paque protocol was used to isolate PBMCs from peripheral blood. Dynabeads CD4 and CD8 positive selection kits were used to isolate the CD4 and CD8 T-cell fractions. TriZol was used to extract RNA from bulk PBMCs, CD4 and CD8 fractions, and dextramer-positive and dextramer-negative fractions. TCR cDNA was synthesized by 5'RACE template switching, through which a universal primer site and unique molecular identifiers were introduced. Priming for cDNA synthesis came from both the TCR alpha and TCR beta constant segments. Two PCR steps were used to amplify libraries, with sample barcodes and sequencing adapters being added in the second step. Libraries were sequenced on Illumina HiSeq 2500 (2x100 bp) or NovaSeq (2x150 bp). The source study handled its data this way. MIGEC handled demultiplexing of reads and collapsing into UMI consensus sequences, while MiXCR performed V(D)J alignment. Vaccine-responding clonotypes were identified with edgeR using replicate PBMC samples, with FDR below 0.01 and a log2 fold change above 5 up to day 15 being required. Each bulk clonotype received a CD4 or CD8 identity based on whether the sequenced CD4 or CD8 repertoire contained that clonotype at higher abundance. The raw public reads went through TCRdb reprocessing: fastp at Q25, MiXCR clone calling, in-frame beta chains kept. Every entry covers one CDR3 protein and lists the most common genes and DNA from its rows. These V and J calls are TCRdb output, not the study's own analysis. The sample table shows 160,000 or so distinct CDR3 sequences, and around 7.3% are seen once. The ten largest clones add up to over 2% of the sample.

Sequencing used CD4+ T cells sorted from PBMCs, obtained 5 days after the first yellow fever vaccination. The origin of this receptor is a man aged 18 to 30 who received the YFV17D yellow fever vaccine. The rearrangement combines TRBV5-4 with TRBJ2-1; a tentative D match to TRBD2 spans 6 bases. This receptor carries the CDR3 CASIGGRWNNEQFF. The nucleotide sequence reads TGTGCCAGCATCGGGGGACGGTGGAACAATGAGCAGTTCTTC.